The 20 T cell receptor beta chains listed next were all sequenced from one sample in a study of metastatic and nonmetastatic thyroid tumors. With MiXCR, TCRdb called clones anew from the PCR reads. The sample holds roughly 98,000 clones, 14% to 15% seen once. No patient received treatment before thyroid surgery. The sequenced sample was blood. These receptors all stem from a female donor with papillary thyroid cancer or a benign thyroid nodule (not recorded which). Some clones in this sample may be carry-over from other donors' samples.

This clone was recorded at least ten times. The chain links TRBV25-1 to TRBJ1-2, with no clear D. Trimming removed 6 bases at V and 2 bases at J, with 4 bases between. CDR1 and CDR2 from the germline V gene are MGHDK and SYGVNS. The CDR3 covers 11 residues. The CDR3 loop is CASRENYGYTF. CDR3 DNA sequence: TGTGCCAGCAGAGAGAACTATGGCTACACCTTC.

This clone was counted at least ten times. V is TRBV5-1 and J is TRBJ2-3; TRBD2 matches 9 bases. The CDR3 extends over 15 amino acids. Per germline, CDR1 SGHRS and CDR2 YFSETQ. V was clipped by 6 bases and J by 2 bases; unmatched bases: 7. CDR3: CASTRAGGYTDTQYF. CDR3 nucleotide sequence: TGCGCCAGCACCCGAGCGGGGGGATACACAGATACGCAGTATTTT. Looking up the rest from reference TRBV5-1 and TRBJ2-3 gives the full variable domain: KAGVTQTPRYLIKTRGQQVTLSCSPISGHRSVSWYQQTPGQGLQFLFEYFSETQRNKGNFPGRFSGRQFSNSRSEMNVSTLELGDSALYLCASTRAGGYTDTQYFGPGTRLTVL.

This clone came up a few times. A read error may produce the germline difference seen at one junction end. The rearrangement joins TRBV11-2 to TRBJ1-4, with D perhaps TRBD1 (6 bases). There are 17 residues in the CDR3. The germline V gene encodes CDR1 SGHAT and CDR2 FQNNGV. The CDR3 reads CASSSAMEGETNGKLFF. The CDR3 nucleotides are TGTGCCAGCAGCTCCGCCATGGAGGGGGAAACTAATGGAAAACTGTTTTTT.

This clone was recorded many times. The chain has TRBV6-2 or TRBV6-3 and TRBJ2-5, with a possible D match to TRBD2 (6 bases). V was cut by 2 bases and J by 5 bases, with 12 bases left in between. CDR1 is MNHEY and CDR2 is SVGEGT in the germline V gene. The CDR3 covers 14 residues. The CDR3 reads CASSYGGVGETQYF. For the CDR3, the DNA is TGTGCCAGCAGTTACGGCGGGGTGGGGGAGACCCAGTACTTC.

This clone came up many times. V usage is TRBV28 and J usage is TRBJ1-4; 7 bases fit TRBD1. J lost 5 bases, V lost 1 base, and 7 bases had no gene match. Germline V gene lookup returns CDR1 MDHEN and CDR2 SYDVKM. The CDR3 is 16 amino acids. The CDR3: CASSLYRGGGNEKLFF. In DNA, the CDR3 is TGTGCCAGCAGTTTATACAGGGGAGGGGGGAATGAAAAACTGTTTTTT.

This clone was recorded many times. The V gene is TRBV19, the J gene TRBJ1-1; no clear D gene. V lost 4 bases to trimming and J lost 0 bases, with 9 bases between them. Germline lookup yields CDR1 LNHDA and CDR2 SQIVND (reference sequence). The CDR3 is 14 residues long. In DNA form, the CDR3 reads TGTGCCAGTAGTAGGGTGGGCATGAACACTGAAGCTTTCTTT. Amino acid sequence: CASSRVGMNTEAFF.

At least ten counts were recorded for this clone. The chain carries TRBV4-2 and TRBJ1-6; D is possibly TRBD1 (6 bases). CDR1 and CDR2 from the germline V gene are LGHNA and YNFKEQ. Trimming left V 4 bases short and J 3 bases short, with 13 bases between. The CDR3 loop spans 16 amino acids. CDR3 in amino acids: CASSPTYRDYNSPLHF. CDR3 in DNA: TGTGCCAGCAGCCCTACTTACAGGGACTATAATTCACCCCTCCACTTT.

This clone was detected ten times or more. The chain is built from TRBV7-2 and TRBJ2-5; D is unclear. Germline V gene sequence: CDR1 SGHTA, CDR2 FQGNSA. V was clipped by 0 bases and J by 2 bases, with 13 bases between them. CDR3 length: 16 residues. CDR3 residues: CASSLAVTSRQETQYF. DNA for the CDR3: TGTGCCAGCAGCTTAGCAGTGACAAGTAGACAAGAGACCCAGTACTTC. Complete variable domain (other parts from reference TRBV7-2 and TRBJ2-5): GAGVSQSPSNKVTEKGKDVELRCDPISGHTALYWYRQSLGQGLEFLIYFQGNSAPDKSGLPSDRFSAERTGGSVSTLTIQRTQQEDSAVYLCASSLAVTSRQETQYFGPGTRLLVL.

V and J are TRBV5-4 and TRBJ1-2; D ambiguous. This CDR3 contains 15 residues. Per germline, CDR1 SGHNT and CDR2 YYREEE (reference sequence). Trimming removed 3 bases from V and 6 bases from J, with 18 bases in between. The CDR3: CASSSSFAGWNGYTF. In nucleotides, the CDR3 is TGTGCCAGCAGCTCTAGCTTCGCGGGGTGGAATGGCTACACCTTC.

This clone was recorded at least ten times. The chain has TRBV24-1 and TRBJ1-2; TRBD1 is a possible D gene (5 bases). The CDR3 spans 14 residues. V was trimmed by 2 bases and J by 1 base, leaving 7 bases between them. Per germline, CDR1 KGHDR and CDR2 SFDVKD. CDR3 DNA sequence: TGTGCCACCAGTGATTCAGGGAATAACTATGGCTACACCTTC. It specifies CATSDSGNNYGYTF.

This clone appeared many times. The J gene is TRBJ2-1, the V gene TRBV18, with D perhaps TRBD1 (8 bases). Germline CDR1 is KGHSH and CDR2 is LQKENI. V lost 4 bases and J lost 9, with 16 bases in between. This CDR3 region has 14 residues. CDR3 nucleotide sequence: TGTGCCAGCTCACTCGGACAGGGAGGGTCTGAGCAGTTCTTC. Translation gives CASSLGQGGSEQFF. Filled out from reference TRBV18 and TRBJ2-1, the complete variable domain reads NAGVMQNPRHLVRRRGQEARLRCSPMKGHSHVYWYRQLPEEGLKFMVYLQKENIIDESGMPKERFSAEFPKEGPSILRIQQVVRGDSAAYFCASSLGQGGSEQFFGPGTRLTVL.

This sequence joins TRBV11-2 and TRBJ2-2, with D possibly TRBD1 on 6 matching bases. Trimming took off 7 bases at V and 3 bases at J, with 24 bases between the two ends. This CDR3 is built from 18 residues. In germline, CDR1 is SGHAT, CDR2 FQNNGV. CDR3 nucleotide sequence: TGTGCCAGCATCTCCGGATGGGCCAGGGGTCGAGACACCGGGGAGCTGTTTTTT. This gives the protein CASISGWARGRDTGELFF.

The CDR3 spells CASRPSRNTIYF. CDR3 in DNA: TGTGCCAGTAGGCCTTCGAGGAACACCATATATTTT. This chain joins TRBV19 and TRBJ1-3; D is undetermined. The CDR3 length is 12 residues. The germline V and J ends were trimmed by 6 bases and 7 bases, with 10 bases remaining between them. Germline CDR1 LNHDA, CDR2 SQIVND (reference sequence).

Many counts were recorded for this clone. V is TRBV27 and J is TRBJ2-5; no clear D gene. The germline V gene has CDR1 MNHEY and CDR2 SMNVEV (reference sequence). Trimming stripped 6 bases from V and 4 bases from J, with 15 bases between. This CDR3 spans 14 amino acids. Here the CDR3 reads CASSQQVARETQYF. As DNA, the CDR3 is TGTGCCAGCAGCCAGCAGGTCGCCCGAGAGACCCAGTACTTC.

This clone was seen repeatedly, ten times or more. The CDR3 protein is CASSPGEGPNTEAFF. For the CDR3, the DNA is TGCGCCAGCAGCCCTGGCGAAGGGCCGAACACTGAAGCTTTCTTT. The rearrangement uses TRBV5-1 and TRBJ1-1; D is ambiguous. CDR3 size: 15 residues. V lost 4 bases and J lost 1, with 14 bases in between. The germline V gene has CDR1 SGHRS and CDR2 YFSETQ.

This clone was detected ten times or more. The chain employs TRBV4-2 and TRBJ1-1, with 8 bases lining up with TRBD1. The J segment lost 4 bases and the V segment lost 0 bases, leaving 10 bases of the junction unmatched. Germline V lookup: CDR1 LGHNA, CDR2 YNFKEQ. The CDR3 has 17 residues. CDR3 sequence reads: CASSQEGQGIGSTEAFF. The CDR3 DNA follows: TGTGCCAGCAGCCAAGAAGGACAGGGAATAGGAAGCACTGAAGCTTTCTTT.

A remark on this clone: This may stem from a read error, because a much larger clone lies one nucleotide away. Other DNA sequences from this sample encode an identical CDR3 as well. The CDR3 DNA reads as TGCAGTGCAAGGAGGACAGGGGGATACGAGCAGTACTTC. The encoded protein is CSARRTGGYEQYF. The J gene is TRBJ2-7, the V gene TRBV20-1; TRBD1 aligns across 10 bases. The CDR3 consists of 13 residues. Looked up from germline, CDR1 is DFQATT and CDR2 is SNEGSKA (reference sequence). V shed 6 bases, J shed 4 bases, and the junction held 6 bases outside the gene matches.

As to this clone: One junction end does not reproduce the germline sequence, and a read error may be involved. This chain uses TRBV5-5 with TRBJ2-7; TRBD2 agrees at 11 bases. There are 16 residues in the CDR3. CDR1 is SGHKS, CDR2 YYEKEE, per germline (reference sequence). The CDR3 protein is CASSLGLAGSPYDQYF. The CDR3 DNA is TGTGCCAGCAGCTTGGGACTAGCGGGGTCCCCCTACGACCAGTACTTC.

This clone was observed many times. The chain uses TRBV2 and TRBJ2-7; D remains unclear. Germline V gives CDR1 SNHLY, CDR2 FYNNEI. The CDR3 has 12 amino acids. The V gene lost 7 bases and the J gene lost 0 bases, with 7 bases spanning the gap. The CDR3 bases are TGTGCCAGCAAGGGATACTCCTACGAGCAGTACTTC. Translation gives CASKGYSYEQYF.

Many counts were recorded for this clone. The CDR3 DNA follows: TGTGCCACCAGCAGAGAGGCGGGAGGAGGGGAGACCCAGTACTTC. Translating it yields CATSREAGGGETQYF. The V call is TRBV15, the J call TRBJ2-5, with 8 bases aligning to TRBD2. V shed 0 bases and J 5 bases; nucleotides not matched to a gene: 5. Germline assignment: CDR1 LNHNV and CDR2 YYDKDF (reference sequence). The CDR3 is 15 residues long. Variable domain in full (rest from reference TRBV15 and TRBJ2-5): DAMVIQNPRYQVTQFGKPVTLSCSQTLNHNVMYWYQQKSSQAPKLLFHYYDKDFNNEADTPDNFQSRRPNTSFCFLDIRSPGLGDTAMYLCATSREAGGGETQYFGPGTRLLVL.